These 24 T cell receptor beta chains share one sample of origin, sequenced in a study of Ad26.COV2.S vaccination and SARS-CoV-2 variants. Clones were sequenced by immunoSEQ multiplex PCR, and TCRdb holds only the in-frame ones, with some missing. The sample lists about 450,000 clones, about 91% occurring once. Treatment here: 19 received Ad26.COV2.S at low or high dose, single or two shots; about 5 received placebo; per-sample allocation not given. After the first vaccine or placebo injection, samples were drawn on day 63. Sequenced here: peripheral blood, sampled in a trial of Ad26.COV2.S vaccine versus placebo. The receptors were gathered from a person between 18 and 65 years old who received the Ad26.COV2.S COVID-19 vaccine or a placebo.

This chain joins TRBV13 and TRBJ1-3; no firm D call. CDR3 length: 13 amino acids. In germline, CDR1 is PRHDT, CDR2 FYEKMQ (reference sequence). V was cut by 5 bases and J by 2 bases, with 7 bases left in between. The CDR3 protein is CASSPPTGNTIYF. The DNA for the CDR3 is TGTGCCAGCAGCCCCCCCACTGGAAACACCATATATTTT.

The chain couples TRBV14 to TRBJ1-2; D is unresolved. V dropped 1 base and J dropped 4 bases, with 16 bases sitting between them. CDR1 and CDR2 (germline): SGHDN, FVKESK. The CDR3 is 16 residues long. CDR3 sequence: CASSQVIEPNPYGYTF. In nucleotides, the CDR3 is TGTGCCAGCAGCCAAGTAATTGAGCCCAACCCCTATGGCTACACCTTC.

Points on this clone: Other DNA sequences of this sample code for an identical CDR3. This chain links TRBV9 with TRBJ2-3, with D tentatively TRBD1 or TRBD2 (5 bases each). CDR3 length: 13 amino acids. The germline gives CDR1 SGDLS, CDR2 YYNGEE. Trimming cost V 0 bases and J 5 bases, with 7 bases left between them. The CDR3 coding sequence is TGTGCCAGCAGCGTAGGGGGGATAGATACGCAGTATTTT. Translating gives CASSVGGIDTQYF.

CDR3 residues: CSVAPWGGQDTEAFF. The CDR3 DNA reads as TGCAGCGTTGCCCCCTGGGGGGGGCAGGACACTGAAGCTTTCTTT. The rearrangement uses TRBV29-1 and TRBJ1-1, with D perhaps TRBD1 (6 bases). V lost 4 bases and J lost 3, with 18 bases in between. The CDR3 runs 15 residues. Germline lookup yields CDR1 SQVTM and CDR2 ANQGSEA.

The CDR3, as DNA: TGTGCCAGCAGCTCAGGGACAAGTATGAACACTGAAGCTTTCTTT. Translated, it gives CASSSGTSMNTEAFF. The chain employs TRBV7-2 and TRBJ1-1; a weak D match, TRBD1 (6 bases). V was clipped by 4 bases and J by 0 bases, with 12 bases between them. Looked up from germline, CDR1 is SGHTA and CDR2 is FQGNSA. The CDR3 has 15 amino acids. Full variable domain (outside the CDR3, taken from reference TRBV7-2 and TRBJ1-1): GAGVSQSPSNKVTEKGKDVELRCDPISGHTALYWYRQSLGQGLEFLIYFQGNSAPDKSGLPSDRFSAERTGGSVSTLTIQRTQQEDSAVYLCASSSGTSMNTEAFFGQGTRLTVV.

The chain couples TRBV28 to TRBJ1-1; no firm D call. CDR3 size: 13 residues. Germline V CDR1 and CDR2: MDHEN, SYDVKM. Trimming left V 4 bases short and J 1 base short, with 7 bases between. The CDR3 region is CASSYMGNTEAFF. The DNA for the CDR3 is TGTGCCAGCAGTTATATGGGGAACACTGAAGCTTTCTTT.

This sequence joins TRBV19 and TRBJ1-2; no clear D gene. The CDR3 runs 15 residues. The V and J ends lost 7 bases and 5 bases respectively, with 20 bases between them. Germline assignment: CDR1 LNHDA and CDR2 SQIVND (reference sequence). CDR3 sequence: CASKPSEGTFYGYTF. The CDR3 DNA reads as TGTGCCAGTAAGCCTTCGGAGGGAACATTTTATGGCTACACCTTC.

The rearrangement joins TRBV2 to TRBJ1-6; TRBD1 is a possible D gene (5 bases). Germline CDR1 reads SNHLY; CDR2 reads FYNNEI. Trimming left V 8 bases short and J 2 bases short, with 13 bases between. The CDR3 is 15 residues long. The DNA for the CDR3 is TGTGCCAGCTGTAGGGACGGGGCCTATAATTCACCCCTCCACTTT. Its protein product is CASCRDGAYNSPLHF.

The CDR3 is CASSLWGQNLSPLHF. CDR3 bases: TGTGCCAGCAGTTTATGGGGACAGAACCTTTCACCCCTCCACTTT. The rearrangement uses TRBV27 and TRBJ1-6, with 7 nucleotides matching TRBD1. The trim removed 1 base at V and 9 bases at J, leaving 6 bases unmatched. CDR3 length: 15 amino acids. Germline V lookup: CDR1 MNHEY, CDR2 SMNVEV (reference sequence).

The CDR3 nucleotides read TGTGCCAGCAGCTTGCTAGGGGTCCTCACCTACGAGCAGTACTTC. Its protein is CASSLLGVLTYEQYF. The V gene is TRBV7-2, the J gene TRBJ2-7; a weak D match, TRBD1 (5 bases). CDR3 length equals 15 residues. Germline V lookup: CDR1 SGHTA, CDR2 FQGNSA. The V gene lost 3 bases and the J gene lost 2 bases, with 14 bases spanning the gap.

The rearrangement links TRBV21-1 to TRBJ2-6; the D segment call TRBD2 is taken from the table without a DNA check. TRBV21-1 is a pseudogene. This CDR3 spans 16 amino acids. This CDR3 reads CASSKCLGGWANVLTF. The CDR3 bases are TGTGCCAGCAGCAAATGTTTGGGGGGTTGGGCCAACGTCCTGACTTTC.

The genes are TRBV30 and TRBJ2-1; D not certain. Germline V gene data show CDR1 as GTSNPN and CDR2 as SVGIG (reference sequence). The length of the CDR3 is 12 residues. Trimming removed 2 bases at V and 8 bases at J, with 10 bases between. The CDR3 sequence: CAWSRAVDEQFF. The CDR3 coding sequence is TGTGCCTGGAGTAGAGCAGTGGATGAGCAGTTCTTC.

This clone was detected once. The chain joins TRBV19 to TRBJ2-2, with a possible D match to TRBD1 (6 bases). The CDR3 has 16 residues. V was pared by 5 bases and J by 2 bases, with 15 bases between. Germline-derived CDR1 and CDR2 are LNHDA and SQIVND (reference sequence). This CDR3 is CASSARDKQNTGELFF. CDR3 sequence (DNA): TGTGCCAGTAGTGCCCGGGACAAACAAAACACCGGGGAGCTGTTTTTT.

The rearrangement uses TRBV7-2 and TRBJ1-6; D gene uncertain. The length of the CDR3 is 15 residues. Trimming shortened V by 5 bases and J by 7 bases, and 15 bases separated the two germline ends. Germline V gives CDR1 SGHTA, CDR2 FQGNSA. CDR3 DNA sequence: TGTGCCAGCAGCCTAGAGGGAATGGGGAATTCACCCCTCCACTTT. This translates into CASSLEGMGNSPLHF. Looking up the rest from reference TRBV7-2 and TRBJ1-6 gives the full variable domain: GAGVSQSPSNKVTEKGKDVELRCDPISGHTALYWYRQSLGQGLEFLIYFQGNSAPDKSGLPSDRFSAERTGGSVSTLTIQRTQQEDSAVYLCASSLEGMGNSPLHFGNGTRLTVT.

A single count supports this clone. The V call is TRBV7-9, the J call TRBJ2-5; 8 bases map to TRBD1. The germline CDR1 and CDR2 sequences are SEHNR and FQNEAQ (reference sequence). This CDR3 contains 13 residues. V was pared by 6 bases and J by 1 base, with 1 base of the junction left unmatched. CDR3 sequence: CASRDRAQETQYF. CDR3 nucleotide sequence: TGTGCCAGCAGGGACAGGGCCCAAGAGACCCAGTACTTC.

The rearrangement uses TRBV20-1 and TRBJ2-1, with 10 bases aligning to TRBD2. Germline assignment: CDR1 DFQATT and CDR2 SNEGSKA (reference sequence). V dropped 3 bases and J dropped 4; count of bases not matched to a gene: 9. The CDR3 runs to 16 residues. CDR3: CSASAYSGRTYNEQFF. DNA for the CDR3: TGCAGTGCTAGTGCCTATAGCGGGAGGACATACAATGAGCAGTTCTTC.

The CDR3 DNA reads as TGTGCCAGCAGCCGCCCCCTCGGGGAGCTGTTTTTT. Translated: CASSRPLGELFF. V gene TRBV7-2 combines with J gene TRBJ2-2; D unclear. Germline V lookup: CDR1 SGHTA, CDR2 FQGNSA. Trimming stripped 5 bases from V and 7 bases from J, with 8 bases between. The CDR3 extends over 12 amino acids.

The genes are TRBV4-3 and TRBJ2-1; TRBD1 or TRBD2 may be the D gene (5 bases each). CDR1 and CDR2 (germline): LGHNA, YSLEER. V was shortened by 3 bases and J by 4 bases, with 22 bases between the two germline ends. The CDR3 sequence is 18 residues long. This chain's CDR3 is CASSHALRGVHIYNEQFF. CDR3 nucleotides: TGCGCCAGCAGCCATGCTTTACGAGGGGTTCATATTTACAATGAGCAGTTCTTC.

The chain is built from TRBV4-3 and TRBJ2-3; 8 bases align to TRBD1. CDR1 is LGHNA, CDR2 YSLEER, per germline. With V trimmed by 1 base and J by 6 bases, 9 bases remained unmatched. The CDR3 contains 16 residues. For the CDR3, the DNA is TGCGCCAGCAGCCAAGTGCTCAGGGGGCTACGGGATACGCAGTATTTT. Translating it yields CASSQVLRGLRDTQYF.

This clone has a handful of counts. The rearrangement links TRBV4-3 to TRBJ1-3, with 7 bases that match TRBD1. Germline V gives CDR1 LGHNA, CDR2 YSLEER. The CDR3 is 17 amino acids. Unmatched junction bases numbered 10, after V lost 0 bases and J lost 5 bases. This chain's CDR3 is CASSQDKRTGSRNTIYF. DNA for the CDR3: TGCGCCAGCAGCCAAGATAAAAGGACAGGATCGCGAAACACCATATATTTT.

The chain is built from TRBV4-2 and TRBJ1-5; D unresolved. Looked up from germline, CDR1 is LGHNA and CDR2 is YNFKEQ. The CDR3 totals 12 residues. Between the trimmed V and J ends, which lost 1 base and 7 bases, there was a span of 5 bases. CDR3 DNA: TGTGCCAGCAGCCAAGGGAACCAGCCCCAGCATTTT. It translates to CASSQGNQPQHF.

Points on this clone: At one end the junction does not follow the germline gene, possibly because of a read error. This rearrangement joins TRBV5-6 to TRBJ2-5; the D is unclear. The germline gives CDR1 SGHDT, CDR2 YYEEEE. The CDR3 loop spans 14 amino acids. As DNA, the CDR3 is TGTGCCAGCAGCCTTACGTATAACCAAGGGACCCAGTACTTC. As protein: CASSLTYNQGTQYF.

This clone came up a few times. The J gene is TRBJ1-5, the V gene TRBV11-1; 7 bases map to TRBD1. This CDR3 contains 15 residues. Trimming removed 5 bases from V and 3 bases from J; junction bases left unmatched: 7. Per germline, CDR1 SGHAT and CDR2 FQDESV (reference sequence). CDR3 DNA: TGTGCCAGCAGCGAAGGGACAGCCGTCAATCAGCCCCAGCATTTT. The encoded protein is CASSEGTAVNQPQHF.

The rearrangement uses TRBV13 and TRBJ1-1, with a weak D call TRBD1 (5 bases). V lost 0 bases to trimming and J lost 4 bases, with 12 bases between them. Germline V gene lookup returns CDR1 PRHDT and CDR2 FYEKMQ (reference sequence). CDR3 length: 15 amino acids. The DNA of the CDR3 is TGTGCCAGCAGCTTAGGCCCGGGGGAAGGCACTGAAGCTTTCTTT. Its translation: CASSLGPGEGTEAFF.